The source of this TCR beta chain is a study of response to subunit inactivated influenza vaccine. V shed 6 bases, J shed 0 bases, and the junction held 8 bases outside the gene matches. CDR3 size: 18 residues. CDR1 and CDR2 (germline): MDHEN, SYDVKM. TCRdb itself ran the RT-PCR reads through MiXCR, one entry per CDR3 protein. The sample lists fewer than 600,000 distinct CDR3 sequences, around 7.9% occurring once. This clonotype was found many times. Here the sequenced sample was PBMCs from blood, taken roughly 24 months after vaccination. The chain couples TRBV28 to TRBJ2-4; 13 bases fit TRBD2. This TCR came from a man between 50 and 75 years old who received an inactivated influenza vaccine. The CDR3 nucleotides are TGTGCCAGCAGCCGAGGGACTAGCGGGGAAGTAGCCAAAAACATTCAGTACTTC. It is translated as CASSRGTSGEVAKNIQYF.